The 22 T cell receptor beta chains listed next were all sequenced from one sample in a study of shared clonotypes between healthy human individuals. Sequencing was performed with immunoSEQ multiplex PCR; in TCRdb, only in-frame clones are kept and a portion is missing. The data contain millions of clones, 95% of them singletons. The specimen sequenced was naive CD4+ T cells sorted from blood. Subset specified: CD45RA+ positively selected. The receptors come from a man aged 18 to 30 in good health.

The chain employs TRBV30 and TRBJ1-1; 7 bases are shared with TRBD1. CDR3 length equals 11 residues. The V gene's germline CDR1 is GTSNPN and CDR2 SVGIG (reference sequence). V lost 2 bases and J lost 11; bases outside the gene matches: 5. CDR3 region: CAWSLTGDAFF. CDR3 DNA sequence: TGTGCCTGGAGTCTTACAGGGGATGCTTTCTTT.

J is TRBJ1-1 and V is TRBV28, with a possible D match to TRBD1 (6 bases). Germline CDR1 MDHEN, CDR2 SYDVKM. This CDR3 is built from 15 residues. With 5 bases removed from V and 2 bases from J, the gap between germline ends came to 15 bases. CDR3 in amino acids: CASSPLPGANTEAFF. The CDR3 coding sequence is TGTGCCAGCAGTCCCCTCCCAGGGGCCAACACTGAAGCTTTCTTT.

This sequence joins TRBV27 and TRBJ2-7; D is unclear. Per germline, CDR1 MNHEY and CDR2 SMNVEV (reference sequence). This CDR3 has 13 amino acids. V lost 3 bases and J 6 bases, leaving 12 bases between the germline ends. The CDR3 DNA reads TGTGCCAGCAGTTTCCAGAGGATCGTCGAGCAGTACTTC. Its translation is CASSFQRIVEQYF.

This rearrangement joins TRBV21-1 to TRBJ1-6. TRBV21-1 is tagged as a pseudogene. The CDR3 totals 14 residues. The CDR3 loop reads CASSPGAADSPLHF. CDR3 in DNA: TGTGCCAGCAGCCCCGGGGCAGCGGACTCACCCCTCCACTTT.

This rearrangement joins TRBV5-1 to TRBJ2-5; TRBD1 might be the D (6 bases). Trimming cost V 9 bases and J 5 bases, with 14 bases left between them. Germline lookup yields CDR1 SGHRS and CDR2 YFSETQ. The CDR3 is made up of 12 amino acids. The CDR3 sequence: CAILTGGETQYF. The DNA for the CDR3 is TGCGCCATCCTGACAGGCGGCGAGACCCAGTACTTC.

V and J are TRBV6-6 and TRBJ2-2; D unresolved. This CDR3 comprises 16 residues. Germline assignment: CDR1 MNHNY and CDR2 SVGAGI (reference sequence). V lost 2 bases to trimming and J lost 0 bases, with 10 bases between them. The CDR3 bases are TGTGCCAGCAGTTACCTAGGCGGAGCGAACACCGGGGAGCTGTTTTTT. Its translation: CASSYLGGANTGELFF.

About this clone itself: A junction end diverges from the germline sequence, so it may reflect a read error. CDR3 in DNA: TGTGCTAGCAGCCCGCCGGGGGCCACCGGGGAGCTGTTTTTT. Protein: CASSPPGATGELFF. The V gene is TRBV7-7, the J gene TRBJ2-2; the D call may be TRBD1 or TRBD2 (6 bases each). CDR1 is SSHAT and CDR2 is FNYEAQ in the germline V gene (reference sequence). The CDR3 is 14 residues long.

In this sample, this clone turned up once. One end of the junction is discordant with germline, which a read error may explain. This chain links TRBV30 with TRBJ2-5, with 7 bases matching TRBD2. In germline, CDR1 is GTSNPN, CDR2 SVGIG (reference sequence). CDR3 length: 12 residues. Here the CDR3 reads CARSGAGETQYF. CDR3 bases: TGTGCCCGGAGCGGGGCCGGGGAGACCCAGTACTTC.

Concerning this clone: Distinct nucleotide sequences in the sample also encode this CDR3. V is TRBV6-5 and J is TRBJ1-2; TRBD1 aligns across 7 bases. This CDR3 comprises 12 residues. V dropped 6 bases and J dropped 8; count of bases not matched to a gene: 6. Germline assignment: CDR1 MNHEY and CDR2 SVGAGI. The CDR3 DNA is TGTGCCAGCAGCCGGGACAGAGTCGGCTACACCTTC. Translation gives CASSRDRVGYTF.

J is TRBJ2-1 and V is TRBV5-6, with 8 bases fitting TRBD2. Per germline, CDR1 SGHDT and CDR2 YYEEEE. This CDR3 spans 12 amino acids. Germline trimming cut 4 bases from V and 9 bases from J; bases unmatched to any gene: 3. CDR3 amino acids: CASSAGLGEQFF. CDR3 bases: TGTGCCAGCAGCGCGGGACTAGGTGAGCAGTTCTTC.

The chain combines TRBV5-5 with TRBJ1-5; no reliable D call. The CDR3 contains 15 residues. Germline V lookup: CDR1 SGHKS, CDR2 YYEKEE (reference sequence). V gave up 2 bases and J gave up 0 bases, with 9 bases separating them. In DNA, the CDR3 is TGTGCCAGCAGCTTCGGAGTTTATAGCAATCAGCCCCAGCATTTT. Encoded protein: CASSFGVYSNQPQHF.

This chain uses TRBV7-9 with TRBJ1-4; no clear D. Germline V CDR1 and CDR2: SEHNR, FQNEAQ (reference sequence). Trimming pared 3 bases from V and 8 bases from J, leaving 16 bases between. This CDR3 contains 15 residues. CDR3: CASSFDLGGYEKLFF. DNA for the CDR3: TGTGCCAGCAGCTTTGACCTCGGCGGATACGAAAAACTGTTTTTT.

J is TRBJ2-1 and V is TRBV7-9, with TRBD2 matching over 10 bases. The germline V gene encodes CDR1 SEHNR and CDR2 FQNEAQ (reference sequence). The CDR3 length is 15 residues. Unmatched junction bases numbered 11, after V lost 5 bases and J lost 10 bases. This CDR3 reads CASSVQAGGQGEQFF. The CDR3 DNA reads TGTGCCAGCAGCGTTCAAGCGGGAGGGCAAGGGGAGCAGTTCTTC.

The J gene is TRBJ1-4, the V gene TRBV5-1; 7 nucleotides line up with TRBD1. The trim removed 5 bases at V and 5 bases at J, leaving 9 bases unmatched. The CDR3 is 15 amino acids. Germline values: CDR1 SGHRS, CDR2 YFSETQ. The CDR3 DNA sequence: TGCGCCAGCAGACCAGATCCGGGACAGAATGAAAAACTGTTTTTT. Its translation: CASRPDPGQNEKLFF.

Points on this clone: The sample holds other DNA sequences that translate to the same CDR3. V and J are TRBV5-1 and TRBJ1-3, with D hard to call. V gave up 3 bases and J gave up 2 bases, with 9 bases separating them. The CDR3 is 14 residues long. The germline V gene has CDR1 SGHRS and CDR2 YFSETQ. CDR3 in DNA: TGCGCCAGCAGCTCGACGGGGACTGGAAACACCATATATTTT. It codes for CASSSTGTGNTIYF.

The chain is built from TRBV30 and TRBJ2-5, with D maybe TRBD1 (5 bases). Germline V CDR1 and CDR2: GTSNPN, SVGIG (reference sequence). The CDR3 is 12 residues long. Deletions cut 1 base from V and 6 bases from J, with 9 bases between. This CDR3 is CAWSAKGKTQYF. CDR3 coding DNA: TGTGCCTGGAGTGCCAAGGGGAAGACCCAGTACTTC.

This clone was counted once. The V call is TRBV4-1, the J call TRBJ1-4; D gene uncertain. This CDR3 has 16 amino acids. Trimming pared 1 base from V and 5 bases from J, leaving 14 bases between. Germline loops: CDR1 MGHRA, CDR2 YSYEKL. CDR3 in amino acids: CASSQGWQAENEKLFF. The CDR3 nucleotides read TGCGCCAGCAGCCAAGGTTGGCAGGCTGAAAATGAAAAACTGTTTTTT.

The chain has TRBV19 and TRBJ1-5; weak D call: TRBD1 (5 bases). Germline CDR1 LNHDA, CDR2 SQIVND (reference sequence). CDR3 size: 15 residues. V lost 1 base to trimming and J lost 6 bases, with 13 bases between them. The CDR3 here is CASSIVAGRGQPQHF. The CDR3 DNA sequence: TGTGCCAGTAGTATAGTTGCCGGAAGGGGTCAGCCCCAGCATTTT.

Many counts were recorded for this clone. The same CDR3 arises from other DNA sequences in this sample as well. The V and J genes are TRBV30 and TRBJ2-5, with a possible D match to TRBD2 (5 bases). Germline assignment: CDR1 GTSNPN and CDR2 SVGIG (reference sequence). The CDR3 spans 14 residues. V lost 1 base, J lost 4 bases, and 13 bases lay in between. DNA for the CDR3: TGTGCCTGGAGTGCGGGTCTAGCAGCAGAGACCCAGTACTTC. Protein product: CAWSAGLAAETQYF. Combining the CDR3 with reference TRBV30 and TRBJ2-5 gives the whole variable domain SQTIHQWPATLVQPVGSPLSLECTVEGTSNPNLYWYRQAAGRGLQLLFYSVGIGQISSEVPQNLSASRPQDRQFILSSKKLLLSDSGFYLCAWSAGLAAETQYFGPGTRLLVL.

CDR3 DNA: TGCGCCAGCAGCCGGAATCAGGGGATTTTGAACACTGAAGCTTTCTTT. Translating gives CASSRNQGILNTEAFF. The gene calls are TRBV4-1 and TRBJ1-1; a weak D match, TRBD1 (6 bases). V shed 4 bases and J shed 0 bases, with 15 bases lying between them. The V gene's germline CDR1 is MGHRA and CDR2 YSYEKL. The CDR3 is made up of 16 amino acids.

The CDR3 spells CASSFFSGGGNNEQFF. CDR3 sequence (DNA): TGTGCCAGCAGCTTCTTTAGCGGGGGGGGTAACAATGAGCAGTTCTTC. The chain couples TRBV5-4 to TRBJ2-1; the match to TRBD2 covers 11 bases. Trimming cost V 2 bases and J 5 bases; bases outside gene matches: 6. Per the germline V gene, CDR1 is SGHNT and CDR2 is YYREEE (reference sequence). The CDR3 consists of 16 residues.

The chain recombines TRBV12-5 with TRBJ2-7; weak D call: TRBD2 (6 bases). The length of the CDR3 is 17 residues. The germline V and J ends were trimmed by 0 bases and 0 bases, with 15 bases remaining between them. Germline CDR1 LGHNT, CDR2 FRNRAP. The CDR3 DNA follows: TGTGCTAGTGGTTTGGTACTTGTAGCGGCCAGCTCCTACGAGCAGTACTTC. It specifies CASGLVLVAASSYEQYF.